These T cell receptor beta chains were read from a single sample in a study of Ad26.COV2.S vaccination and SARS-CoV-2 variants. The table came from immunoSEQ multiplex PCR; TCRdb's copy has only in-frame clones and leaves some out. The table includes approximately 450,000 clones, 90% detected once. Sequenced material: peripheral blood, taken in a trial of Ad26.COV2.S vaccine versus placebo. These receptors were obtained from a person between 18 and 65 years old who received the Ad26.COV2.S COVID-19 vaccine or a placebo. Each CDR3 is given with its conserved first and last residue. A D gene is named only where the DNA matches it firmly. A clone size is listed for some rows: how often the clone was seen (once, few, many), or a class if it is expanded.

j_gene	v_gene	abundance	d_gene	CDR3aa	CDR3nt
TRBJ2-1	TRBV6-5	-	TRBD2	CASSRLAGGPNEQFF	TGTGCCAGCAGCCGACTAGCGGGAGGGCCTAATGAGCAGTTCTTC
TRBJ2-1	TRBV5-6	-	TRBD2	CASSLRLAYSNEQFF	TGTGCCAGCAGCTTGAGACTAGCATATTCGAATGAGCAGTTCTTC
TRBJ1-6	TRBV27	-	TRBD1	CASSFGGTEPNSPLHF	TGTGCCAGCAGTTTTGGAGGGACAGAACCTAATTCACCCCTCCACTTT
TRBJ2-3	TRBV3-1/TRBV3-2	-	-	CASSSPSRGNTQYF	TGTGCCAGCAGCTCGCCGTCCAGGGGAAATACGCAGTATTTT
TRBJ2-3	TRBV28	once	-	CASSSPPDTQYF	TGTGCCAGCAGTTCCCCGCCAGATACGCAGTATTTT
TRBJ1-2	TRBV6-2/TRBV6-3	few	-	CASSRQVNYGYTF	TGTGCCAGCAGCAGACAGGTGAACTATGGCTACACCTTC
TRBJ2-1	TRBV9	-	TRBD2	CASSVGLGSSGYNEQFF	TGTGCCAGCAGCGTAGGATTGGGGTCTAGCGGTTACAATGAGCAGTTCTTC
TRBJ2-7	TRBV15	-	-	CATSRVEGDSYEQYF	TGTGCCACCAGCAGAGTGGAGGGAGACTCCTACGAGCAGTACTTC
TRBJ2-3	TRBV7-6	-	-	CASSLAVRTGRPAHTDTQYF	TGTGCCAGCAGCTTAGCGGTTCGGACCGGTCGCCCCGCACACACAGATACGCAGTATTTT
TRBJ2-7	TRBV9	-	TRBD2	CASSGTTSGSYEQYF	TGTGCCAGCAGCGGAACGACTAGCGGGAGCTACGAGCAGTACTTC
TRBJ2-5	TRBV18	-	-	CASSLGGVRETQYF	TGTGCCAGCTCCCTGGGAGGAGTAAGAGAGACCCAGTACTTC
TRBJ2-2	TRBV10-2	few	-	CASGTSGNTGELFF	TGCGCCAGCGGTACGAGCGGGAACACCGGGGAGCTGTTTTTT
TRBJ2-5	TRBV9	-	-	CASSVEGLAYQETQYF	TGTGCCAGCAGCGTAGAAGGACTCGCCTACCAAGAGACCCAGTACTTC
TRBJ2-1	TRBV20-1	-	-	CSGLTRDEQFF	TGCAGTGGCCTGACTAGGGATGAGCAGTTCTTC
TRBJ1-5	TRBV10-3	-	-	CAISKQAGGDQPQHF	TGTGCCATCAGTAAACAGGCGGGGGGGGATCAGCCCCAGCATTTT
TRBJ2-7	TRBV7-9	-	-	CASSAGLTKYEQYF	TGTGCCAGCAGCGCGGGACTGACTAAGTACGAGCAGTACTTC
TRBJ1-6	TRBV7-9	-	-	CASSLRANSPLHF	TGTGCCAGCAGCTTAAGGGCGAATTCACCCCTCCACTTT
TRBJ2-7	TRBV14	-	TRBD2	CASSRGLATPYEQYF	TGTGCCAGCAGCCGAGGACTAGCGACCCCCTACGAGCAGTACTTC
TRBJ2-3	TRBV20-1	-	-	CSASKTADTQYF	TGCAGTGCTAGTAAAACGGCAGATACGCAGTATTTT
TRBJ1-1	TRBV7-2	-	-	CASSLDRLVNTEAFF	TGTGCCAGCAGCTTAGACAGGCTAGTGAACACTGAAGCTTTCTTT
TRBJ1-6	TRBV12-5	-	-	CASGLEQGFSPLHF	TGTGCTAGTGGTTTGGAACAGGGATTCTCACCCCTCCACTTT
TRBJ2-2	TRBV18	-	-	CASSPQENTGELFF	TGTGCCAGCTCACCACAAGAGAACACCGGGGAGCTGTTTTTT
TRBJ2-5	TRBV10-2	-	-	CASSVLQNPETQYF	TGCGCCAGCAGTGTACTACAGAATCCGGAGACCCAGTACTTC
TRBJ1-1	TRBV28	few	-	CASSLWQTEAFF	TGTGCCAGCAGTTTGTGGCAGACTGAAGCTTTCTTT
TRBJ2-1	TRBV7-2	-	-	CASSLRDNLYNEQFF	TGTGCCAGCAGCTTACGGGACAATCTCTACAATGAGCAGTTCTTC
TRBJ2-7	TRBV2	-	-	CASSPSYEQYF	TGTGCCAGCAGCCCGTCCTACGAGCAGTACTTC
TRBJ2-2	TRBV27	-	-	CATSQGTGELFF	TGTGCCACATCGCAGGGAACCGGGGAGCTGTTTTTT
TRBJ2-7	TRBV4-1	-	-	CASSQVAGTYEQYF	TGCGCCAGCAGCCAAGTTGCAGGAACCTACGAGCAGTACTTC
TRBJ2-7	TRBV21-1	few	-	CASSNPRPWWVVCEQYF	TGTGCCAGCAGCAACCCCCGACCCTGGTGGGTAGTGTGCGAGCAGTACTTC
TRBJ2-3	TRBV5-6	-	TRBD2	CASSFERDTDTQYF	TGTGCCAGCAGCTTCGAGCGGGACACAGATACGCAGTATTTT
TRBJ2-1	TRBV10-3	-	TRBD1	CATQTGGEQFF	TGTGCCACCCAGACAGGGGGAGAGCAGTTCTTC
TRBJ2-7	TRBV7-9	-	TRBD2	CASSDGTSGTTYEQYF	TGTGCCAGCAGCGACGGGACTAGCGGGACCACCTACGAGCAGTACTTC
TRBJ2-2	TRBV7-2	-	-	CASSLDGGTGELFF	TGTGCCAGCAGCCTGGATGGTGGGACCGGGGAGCTGTTTTTT
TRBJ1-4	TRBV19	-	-	CASSIQGSPEKLFF	TGTGCCAGTAGTATACAGGGAAGTCCGGAAAAACTGTTTTTT
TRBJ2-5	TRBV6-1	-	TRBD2	CASSGGTSGSMETQYF	TGTGCCAGCAGTGGCGGGACTAGCGGGAGTATGGAGACCCAGTACTTC
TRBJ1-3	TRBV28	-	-	CASDSGNTIYF	TGTGCCAGCGACTCTGGAAACACCATATATTTT
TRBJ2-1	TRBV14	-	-	CASSPLGTVVHEQFF	TGTGCCAGCAGCCCGCTGGGGACTGTGGTACATGAGCAGTTCTTC
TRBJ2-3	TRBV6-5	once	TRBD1	CASRATGGAPDTQYF	TGTGCCAGCAGGGCTACAGGGGGCGCGCCAGATACGCAGTATTTT
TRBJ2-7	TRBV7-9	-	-	CASSLTASYEQYF	TGTGCCAGCAGCTTGACAGCATCCTACGAGCAGTACTTC
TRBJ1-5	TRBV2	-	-	CASSGGPGNQPQHF	TGTGCCAGCAGTGGGGGTCCGGGTAATCAGCCCCAGCATTTT
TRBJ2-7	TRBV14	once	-	CASSPRAGALYEQYF	TGTGCCAGCAGCCCGAGGGCGGGGGCTTTGTACGAGCAGTACTTC